The entry below describes one T cell receptor beta chain. Its target is unknown. The treatment here: 15 to 20 received Ad26.COV2.S at low or high dose, single or two shots; a few received placebo; per-sample allocation not given. Sampling was done on day 63 after the first vaccine or placebo injection. The data were produced by immunoSEQ multiplex PCR, yet TCRdb's version contains in-frame clones alone and is incomplete. The sample consists of about 440,000 clones, less than 95% of them appearing once. This entry belongs to a study of Ad26.COV2.S vaccination and SARS-CoV-2 variants. V was clipped by 1 base and J by 3 bases, with 24 bases between them. The CDR3 runs to 19 residues. Germline V CDR1 and CDR2: LGHDT, YNNKEL (reference sequence). The study's findings and limits: Vaccine recipients showed a spike-specific TCR breadth that was higher than in placebo recipients.

The sequences come from peripheral blood, collected in a trial of Ad26.COV2.S vaccine versus placebo. This TCR came from a person between 18 and 60 years old who received the Ad26.COV2.S COVID-19 vaccine or a placebo. The rearrangement joins TRBV3-1 (or the pseudogene TRBV3-2) to TRBJ2-5, with a tentative D call TRBD2 (6 bases). The chain's CDR3 is CASSQVWPGGTVGKETQYF. In nucleotides, the CDR3 is TGTGCCAGCAGCCAAGTATGGCCGGGCGGGACGGTTGGGAAAGAGACCCAGTACTTC.